The 3 T cell receptor beta chains below all came from one sample that was sequenced in a study of post-analysis software for immune sequencing data. Built from TCR beta cDNA, the libraries had unique molecular identifiers in them. TCRdb redid the calling of the PCR reads with MiXCR, one entry per CDR3 protein. The table has about 810,000 distinct CDR3 sequences, roughly 50% seen once. Whole-study findings and limits: Controls showed lower frequencies than patients for a few TRBV segments, and TRBV5-6, TRBV5-1 and TRBV20-1 were among these.

No antigens are known for them. Sequences were obtained from blood. The receptors shown here come from a girl aged 5 to 17 with multiple sclerosis.

This chain connects TRBV20-1 to TRBJ1-2; the D gene is possibly TRBD1 (5 bases). CDR1 DFQATT and CDR2 SNEGSKA come from the germline V gene (reference sequence). V gave up 0 bases and J gave up 6 bases, with 20 bases separating them. The CDR3 is made up of 16 amino acids. In nucleotides, the CDR3 is TGCAGTGCTAGAGATCGAGTGAAGGGGCATAAGGATGGCTACACCTTC. Translation: CSARDRVKGHKDGYTF.

The gene calls are TRBV29-1 and TRBJ1-5, with no clear D. V was shortened by 5 bases and J by 4 bases, with 12 bases between the two germline ends. CDR3 size: 13 residues. Germline CDR1 and CDR2: SQVTM and ANQGSEA. In DNA form, the CDR3 reads TGCAGCGTTCTCTCTTCAGGAAATCAGCCCCAGCATTTT. Protein product: CSVLSSGNQPQHF. The full variable domain, its missing parts supplied by reference TRBV29-1 and TRBJ1-5, is SAVISQKPSRDICQRGTSLTIQCQVDSQVTMMFWYRQQPGQSLTLIATANQGSEATYESGFVIDKFPISRPNLTFSTLTVSNMSPEDSSIYLCSVLSSGNQPQHFGDGTRLSIL.

V and J are TRBV20-1 and TRBJ2-7, with TRBD2 identical over 13 bases. Trimming at V came to 5 bases and at J to 2 bases, leaving 6 bases not matched to a gene. This CDR3 region has 15 residues. The germline V gene encodes CDR1 DFQATT and CDR2 SNEGSKA (reference sequence). The CDR3: CSARLAGGPAYEQYF. In nucleotides, the CDR3 is TGCAGTGCTCGACTAGCGGGAGGCCCTGCCTACGAGCAGTACTTC.